The 11 T cell receptor beta chains below all came from one sample that was sequenced in a study of monozygotic twins with inflammatory bowel disease (dated by TCRdb to between 2018 and 2020). Library preparation was by 5' RACE. TCRdb records Illumina HiSeq 2500 as the sequencer. TCRdb reprocessed the public reads and reports one entry per CDR3 protein sequence, without DNA. The record for this sample contains over 130,000 distinct CDR3 sequences. The leading ten clones occupy around 2.5% of the sample. Sequencing input: blood. These receptor sequences come from a human donor with ulcerative colitis or Crohn's disease, or a healthy co-twin of an affected twin (not recorded which).

The chain links TRBV20-1 to TRBJ1-6; TCRdb selects TRBD1, and the lack of DNA leaves this call unchecked. The CDR3 has 14 amino acids. CDR1 DFQATT and CDR2 SNEGSKA come from the germline V gene (reference sequence). The CDR3 is CSARPQANNSPLHF.

The chain couples TRBV18 to TRBJ2-7. The germline CDR1 and CDR2 sequences are KGHSH and LQKENI. This CDR3 is 13 amino acids long. This chain's CDR3 is CASSPLDTNDQYF.

This sequence joins TRBV5-1 and TRBJ2-3; the TCRdb D gene call, TRBD1, has no DNA to confirm it. The germline gives CDR1 SGHRS, CDR2 YFSETQ. The CDR3 consists of 15 residues. The CDR3 sequence is CASSLDRGSTDTQYF.

This chain uses TRBV12-3 or TRBV12-4 with TRBJ2-3; TCRdb names TRBD2, which stays unverified in the absence of DNA. The CDR3 loop spans 16 amino acids. CDR3 amino acids: CASSPQGLAGGDTQYF.

This chain links TRBV28 with TRBJ2-3; TCRdb indicates TRBD1, and absent DNA this call remains unverified. Germline V gene data show CDR1 as MDHEN and CDR2 as SYDVKM. The CDR3 has 16 amino acids. The CDR3 loop is CASSTLRTRPGGTQYF. The full variable domain, with the rest looked up from reference TRBV28 and TRBJ2-3, is DVKVTQSSRYLVKRTGEKVFLECVQDMDHENMFWYRQDPGLGLRLIYFSYDVKMKEKGDIPEGYSVSREKKERFSLILESASTNQTSMYLCASSTLRTRPGGTQYFGPGTRLTVL.

The rearrangement joins TRBV20-1 to TRBJ2-7. In germline, CDR1 is DFQATT, CDR2 SNEGSKA (reference sequence). This CDR3 contains 12 residues. The CDR3 spells CSARDGPDEQYF.

The V and J genes are TRBV6-1 and TRBJ1-1. The length of the CDR3 is 15 residues. Germline V CDR1 and CDR2: MNHNS, SASEGT. This chain's CDR3 is CASSPSRRENTEAFF.

This sequence joins TRBV27 and TRBJ2-7; the D call from TCRdb, TRBD2, cannot be confirmed without DNA. The CDR3 is made up of 17 amino acids. The germline CDR1 and CDR2 sequences are MNHEY and SMNVEV (reference sequence). The CDR3 sequence: CASSLSVGGGANYEQYF.

The CDR3 is CASSLAGTATYGYTF. The chain is built from TRBV7-2 and TRBJ1-2. The CDR3 is made up of 15 amino acids. The germline V gene encodes CDR1 SGHTA and CDR2 FQGNSA.

This chain connects TRBV7-6 to TRBJ2-3; lacking DNA, the TRBD1 call made by TCRdb goes unchecked. The CDR3 extends over 14 amino acids. Germline V gene data show CDR1 as SGHVS and CDR2 as FNYEAQ. CDR3 in amino acids: CASSPDRLPDTQYF.

CDR3 sequence: CASSEPNKKPGSGDSGNEKLFF. The chain combines TRBV10-1 with TRBJ1-4; the TCRdb D gene call, TRBD1, has no DNA to confirm it. Per germline, CDR1 WNHNN and CDR2 SYGVQD (reference sequence). CDR3 length: 22 residues.